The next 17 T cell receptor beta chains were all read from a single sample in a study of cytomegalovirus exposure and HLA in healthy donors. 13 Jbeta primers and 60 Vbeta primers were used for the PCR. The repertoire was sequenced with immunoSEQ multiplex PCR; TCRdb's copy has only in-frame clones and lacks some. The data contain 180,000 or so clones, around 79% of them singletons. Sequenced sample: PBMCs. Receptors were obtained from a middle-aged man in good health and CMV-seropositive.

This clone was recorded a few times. DNA of the CDR3: TGTGCCAGCTCCTACTCCGGGACTAGCGGGATTAGCCCCTACGAGCAGTACTTC. It encodes CASSYSGTSGISPYEQYF. The rearrangement links TRBV9 to TRBJ2-7, with 13 bases fitting TRBD2. This CDR3 contains 18 residues. The germline gives CDR1 SGDLS, CDR2 YYNGEE. V shed 7 bases and J 2 bases; nucleotides not matched to a gene: 15.

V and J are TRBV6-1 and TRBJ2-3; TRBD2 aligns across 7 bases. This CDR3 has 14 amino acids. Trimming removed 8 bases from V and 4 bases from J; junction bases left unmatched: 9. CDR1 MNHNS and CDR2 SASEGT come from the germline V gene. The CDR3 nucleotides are TGTGCCAGCCAAGTAGGCGGGAGTGCAGATACGCAGTATTTT. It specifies CASQVGGSADTQYF.

The CDR3 DNA reads as TGCAGCGTTGACGCTAGCGGATCCTACGAGCAGTACTTC. Protein: CSVDASGSYEQYF. This chain joins TRBV29-1 and TRBJ2-7; 7 bases map to TRBD2. The V and J ends lost 3 bases and 1 base, in that order; junction bases with no gene match: 3. The germline V gene encodes CDR1 SQVTM and CDR2 ANQGSEA. The CDR3 extends over 13 amino acids.

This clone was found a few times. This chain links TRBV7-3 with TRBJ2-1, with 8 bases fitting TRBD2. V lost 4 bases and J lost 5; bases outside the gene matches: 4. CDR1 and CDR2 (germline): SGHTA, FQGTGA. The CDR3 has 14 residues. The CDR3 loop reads CASSSLAGHNEQFF. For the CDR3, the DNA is TGTGCCAGCAGCTCGCTAGCGGGCCACAATGAGCAGTTCTTC.

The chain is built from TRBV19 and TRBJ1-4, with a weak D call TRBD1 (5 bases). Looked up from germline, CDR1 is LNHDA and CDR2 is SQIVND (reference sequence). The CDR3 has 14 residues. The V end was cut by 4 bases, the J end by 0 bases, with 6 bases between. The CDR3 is CASSTTATNEKLFF. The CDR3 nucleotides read TGTGCCAGTAGTACGACAGCAACTAATGAAAAACTGTTTTTT.

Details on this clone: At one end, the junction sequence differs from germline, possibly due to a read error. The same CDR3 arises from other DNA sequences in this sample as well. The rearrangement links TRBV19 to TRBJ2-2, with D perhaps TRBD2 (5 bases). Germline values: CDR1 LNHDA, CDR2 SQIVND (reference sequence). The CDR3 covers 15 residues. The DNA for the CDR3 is TGTGCCAGTATCCCGGTAGCAACTACCTCCGGGGAGTTGTTTTTT. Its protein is CASIPVATTSGELFF.

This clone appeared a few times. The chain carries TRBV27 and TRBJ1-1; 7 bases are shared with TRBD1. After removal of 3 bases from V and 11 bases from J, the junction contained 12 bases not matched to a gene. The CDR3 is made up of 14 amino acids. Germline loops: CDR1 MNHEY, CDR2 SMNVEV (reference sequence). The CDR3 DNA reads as TGTGCCAGCAGTTTCGGCGGAACTGACAGGGAGGCTTTCTTT. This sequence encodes CASSFGGTDREAFF.

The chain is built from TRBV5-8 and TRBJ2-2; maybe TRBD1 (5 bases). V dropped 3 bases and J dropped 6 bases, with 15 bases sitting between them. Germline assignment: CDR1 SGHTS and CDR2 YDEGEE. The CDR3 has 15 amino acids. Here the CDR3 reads CASSSSARGPGELFF. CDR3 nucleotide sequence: TGTGCCAGCAGCTCGTCGGCTAGGGGTCCCGGGGAGCTGTTTTTT.

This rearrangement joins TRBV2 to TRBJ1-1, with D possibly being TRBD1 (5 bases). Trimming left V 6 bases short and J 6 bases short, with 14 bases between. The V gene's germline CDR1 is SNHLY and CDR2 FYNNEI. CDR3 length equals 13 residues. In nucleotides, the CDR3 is TGTGCCAGCAGCGCCTACGGGGGAGCTGAAGCTTTCTTT. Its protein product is CASSAYGGAEAFF.

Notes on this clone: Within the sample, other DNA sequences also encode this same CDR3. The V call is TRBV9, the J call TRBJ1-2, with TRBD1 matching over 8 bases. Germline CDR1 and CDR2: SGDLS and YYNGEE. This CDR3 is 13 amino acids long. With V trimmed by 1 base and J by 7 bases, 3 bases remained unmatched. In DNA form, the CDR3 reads TGTGCCAGCAGCGTAACAGGGGGAAGTGGCTACACCTTC. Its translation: CASSVTGGSGYTF. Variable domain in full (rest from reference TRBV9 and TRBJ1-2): DSGVTQTPKHLITATGQRVTLRCSPRSGDLSVYWYQQSLDQGLQFLIQYYNGEERAKGNILERFSAQQFPDLHSELNLSSLELGDSALYFCASSVTGGSGYTFGSGTRLTVV.

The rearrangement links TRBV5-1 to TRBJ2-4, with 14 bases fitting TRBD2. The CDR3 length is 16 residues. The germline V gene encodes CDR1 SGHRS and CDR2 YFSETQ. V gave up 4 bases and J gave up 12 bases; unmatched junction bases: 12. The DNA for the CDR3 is TGCGCCAGCAGCATTGGGACTAGCGGGAGCGGGGACAGTCAGTACTTC. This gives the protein CASSIGTSGSGDSQYF.

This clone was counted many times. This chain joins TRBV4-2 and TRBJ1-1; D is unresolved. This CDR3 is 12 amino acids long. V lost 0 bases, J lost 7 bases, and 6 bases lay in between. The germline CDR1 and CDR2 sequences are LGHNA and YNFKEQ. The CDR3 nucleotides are TGTGCCAGCAGCCAAGATCAGTATGAAGCTTTCTTT. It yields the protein CASSQDQYEAFF.

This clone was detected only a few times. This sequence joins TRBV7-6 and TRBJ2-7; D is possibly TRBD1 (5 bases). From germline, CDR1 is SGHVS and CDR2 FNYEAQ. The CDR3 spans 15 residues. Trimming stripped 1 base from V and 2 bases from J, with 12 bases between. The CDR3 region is CASSLGQGGPYEQYF. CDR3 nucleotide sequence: TGTGCCAGCAGCTTAGGGCAGGGTGGTCCCTACGAGCAGTACTTC.

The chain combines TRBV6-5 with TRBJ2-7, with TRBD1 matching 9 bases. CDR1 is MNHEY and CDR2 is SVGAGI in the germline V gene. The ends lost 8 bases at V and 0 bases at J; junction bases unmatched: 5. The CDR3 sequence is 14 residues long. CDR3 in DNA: TGTGCCAGCGGTGGGACAGGGACCTCCTACGAGCAGTACTTC. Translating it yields CASGGTGTSYEQYF.

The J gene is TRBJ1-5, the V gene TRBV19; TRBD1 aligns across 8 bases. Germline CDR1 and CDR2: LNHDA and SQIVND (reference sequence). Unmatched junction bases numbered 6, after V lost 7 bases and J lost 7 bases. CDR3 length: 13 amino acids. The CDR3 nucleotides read TGTGCCAGTACGACACAGGGGGGCCAGCCCCAGCATTTT. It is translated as CASTTQGGQPQHF.

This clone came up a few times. Here the CDR3 reads CASSPGQGGTEAFF. The CDR3 nucleotides read TGCGCCAGCAGCCCTGGACAGGGAGGGACTGAAGCTTTCTTT. The chain is built from TRBV5-1 and TRBJ1-1; TRBD1 agrees at 8 bases. Germline V gene data show CDR1 as SGHRS and CDR2 as YFSETQ. V shed 4 bases and J 5 bases; nucleotides not matched to a gene: 7. The CDR3 totals 14 residues.

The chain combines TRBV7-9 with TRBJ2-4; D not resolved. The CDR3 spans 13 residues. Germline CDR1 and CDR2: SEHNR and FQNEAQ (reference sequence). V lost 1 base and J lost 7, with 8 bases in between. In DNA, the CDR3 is TGTGCCAGCAGCTTAGATGACTGGAACATTCAGTACTTC. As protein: CASSLDDWNIQYF.